The next 5 T cell receptor beta chains were all read from a single sample in a study of cytomegalovirus exposure and HLA in healthy donors. PCR amplification relied on 60 Vbeta primers (plus 13 Jbeta primers). Assay: immunoSEQ multiplex PCR; the TCRdb copy retains only in-frame clones and omits some. The data hold more than 200,000 clones, with over 65% observed a single time. Source material: PBMCs. The receptors originated from a human donor in good health.

V usage is TRBV7-9 and J usage is TRBJ1-1, with a possible D match to TRBD1 (5 bases). The V and J ends lost 3 bases and 12 bases respectively, with 26 bases between them. There are 16 residues in the CDR3. Germline V gene sequence: CDR1 SEHNR, CDR2 FQNEAQ (reference sequence). Written as DNA, the CDR3 is TGTGCCAGCAGCTTGAGTGGGCGCTCGGAGGGGCTTGCAACTTTCTTT. Its protein is CASSLSGRSEGLATFF.

This sequence joins TRBV7-3 and TRBJ2-2; maybe TRBD2 (5 bases). V was clipped by 1 base and J by 5 bases, with 8 bases between them. This CDR3 contains 14 residues. Germline assignment: CDR1 SGHTA and CDR2 FQGTGA. CDR3 bases: TGTGCCAGCAGCTTAATCGGCGGGACCGGGGAGCTGTTTTTT. Translating gives CASSLIGGTGELFF.

V is TRBV5-6 and J is TRBJ1-2, with D unclear. Germline V gene lookup returns CDR1 SGHDT and CDR2 YYEEEE. This CDR3 region has 14 residues. V was clipped by 1 base and J by 4 bases, with 11 bases between them. The CDR3: CASSLWQVGYGYTF. CDR3 in DNA: TGTGCCAGCAGCTTGTGGCAGGTGGGCTATGGCTACACCTTC.

The rearrangement links TRBV28 to TRBJ1-2; D is unclear. V gave up 2 bases and J gave up 2 bases, with 12 bases separating them. CDR3 length: 15 amino acids. Germline V gives CDR1 MDHEN, CDR2 SYDVKM. CDR3 bases: TGTGCCAGCAGTTTACCTAATACGGTCAACTATGGCTACACCTTC. It specifies CASSLPNTVNYGYTF.

This chain joins TRBV30 and TRBJ2-5; 7 bases agree with TRBD1. V shed 5 bases, J shed 1 base, and the junction held 10 bases outside the gene matches. Germline CDR1 GTSNPN, CDR2 SVGIG (reference sequence). The CDR3 runs 15 residues. The CDR3 protein is CAWSGGQASQETQYF. CDR3 bases: TGTGCCTGGTCAGGCGGACAGGCCAGCCAAGAGACCCAGTACTTC.